The 9 T cell receptor beta chains listed next were all sequenced from one sample in a study of OX40 agonist ivuxolimab in advanced cancers. Only in-frame clones appear in the TCRdb table, and some are missing; sequencing was by immunoSEQ multiplex PCR. The profile shows tens of thousands of clones, more than 75% of them singletons. Here the sequenced sample was CD4+ or CD8+ T cells sorted from blood, taken in a trial of the OX40 agonist ivuxolimab. These receptors came from an adult with an advanced solid tumor such as melanoma, head and neck, liver or kidney cancer.

This chain links TRBV5-6 with TRBJ1-5; TRBD1 is a possible D gene (5 bases). Germline assignment: CDR1 SGHDT and CDR2 YYEEEE. The CDR3 length is 14 residues. Trimming pared 1 base from V and 1 base from J, leaving 6 bases between. The CDR3 DNA is TGTGCCAGCAGCTTGAGGGGCAGCAATCAGCCCCAGCATTTT. Protein sequence: CASSLRGSNQPQHF.

The chain links TRBV6-1 to TRBJ1-5; the D gene is possibly TRBD1 (6 bases). V shed 2 bases and J shed 5 bases, with 10 bases lying between them. The germline V gene has CDR1 MNHNS and CDR2 SASEGT. This CDR3 is 14 amino acids long. CDR3 nucleotide sequence: TGTGCCAGCAGTGAAACGGGGGCTTATCAGCCCCAGCATTTT. Residues: CASSETGAYQPQHF.

The rearrangement uses TRBV5-6 and TRBJ2-2, with a weak D call TRBD2 (6 bases). CDR1 and CDR2 from the germline V gene are SGHDT and YYEEEE. V was pared by 3 bases and J by 13 bases, with 25 bases between. This CDR3 is built from 16 residues. CDR3 sequence reads: CASSSAGGGSFDPLFF. The CDR3 nucleotides read TGTGCCAGCAGCTCAGCGGGTGGGGGGTCATTCGATCCGCTGTTTTTT.

The V gene is TRBV4-1, the J gene TRBJ2-7; 7 nucleotides line up with TRBD2. Germline values: CDR1 MGHRA, CDR2 YSYEKL. The ends lost 10 bases at V and 3 bases at J; junction bases unmatched: 6. This CDR3 comprises 12 residues. The CDR3 protein is CATGRDDYEQYF. DNA of the CDR3: TGCGCCACAGGGAGGGACGACTACGAGCAGTACTTC.

This clone showed up just once. The J gene is TRBJ2-1, the V gene TRBV9, with 7 bases matching TRBD1. J gave up 3 bases and V 1 base, and 7 bases lay outside the gene matches. CDR3 length: 16 residues. Germline V lookup: CDR1 SGDLS, CDR2 YYNGEE. CDR3 sequence reads: CASSVRDSSFYNEQFF. CDR3 coding DNA: TGTGCCAGCAGCGTAAGGGACAGCTCGTTCTACAATGAGCAGTTCTTC.

This chain links TRBV9 with TRBJ1-5; TRBD1 agrees at 8 bases. Trimming at V came to 0 bases and at J to 5 bases, leaving 7 bases not matched to a gene. Germline V CDR1 and CDR2: SGDLS, YYNGEE. The CDR3 covers 16 residues. The CDR3 bases are TGTGCCAGCAGCGTAGACGACAGGGGAGGTGATCAGCCCCAGCATTTT. Translation gives CASSVDDRGGDQPQHF.

The chain links TRBV5-3 to TRBJ1-2, with D possibly TRBD1 on 6 matching bases. TRBV5-3 is designated an ORF whose function remains uncertain. The CDR3 extends over 12 amino acids. Deletions cut 6 bases from V and 4 bases from J, with 10 bases between. The CDR3 here is CARIWDTYGYTF. CDR3 bases: TGTGCCAGAATTTGGGACACCTATGGCTACACCTTC.

The gene calls are TRBV5-5 and TRBJ2-3, with a possible D match to TRBD1 (6 bases). The germline V and J ends were trimmed by 3 bases and 0 bases, with 14 bases remaining between them. The CDR3 runs 16 residues. Per germline, CDR1 SGHKS and CDR2 YYEKEE (reference sequence). The CDR3 bases are TGTGCCAGCAGCTCGGTGGGACAATTTAGCACAGATACGCAGTATTTT. Translating it yields CASSSVGQFSTDTQYF.

This clone occurred once. The same CDR3 is also encoded by other DNA sequences in this sample. The chain joins TRBV2 to TRBJ1-5; the D gene is possibly TRBD1 (5 bases). Germline V gene data show CDR1 as SNHLY and CDR2 as FYNNEI. CDR3 size: 13 residues. V lost 3 bases to trimming and J lost 7 bases, with 10 bases between them. The CDR3 region is CASSDRARQPQHF. The CDR3 DNA reads as TGTGCCAGCAGTGACAGGGCACGGCAGCCCCAGCATTTT.